The 31 T cell receptor beta chains in this list originate from one sample, sequenced in a study of T cell repertoires and leukemia-associated antigens (dated by TCRdb to about 2019). To prepare the library, 5' RACE was applied. Sequencing relied on an Illumina MiSeq. Using fastp trimming at Q25 and MiXCR clonotype assembly, TCRdb reanalyzed the public sequencing data and kept in-frame beta chains. One record per CDR3 amino acid sequence lists the most common genes and DNA. This sample comprises about 11,000 distinct CDR3 sequences, roughly two fifths of them detected only once. Of the sample, roughly 29% falls within the top ten clones. Their antigen targets remain unknown. The sample taken for sequencing was CD3+ T cells sorted from blood and cultured. All receptors derive from a female donor in good health.

This clonotype was seen ten or more times. The rearrangement links TRBV19 to TRBJ2-1; D gene unclear. Germline CDR1 is LNHDA and CDR2 is SQIVND (reference sequence). The CDR3 consists of 12 residues. The germline V and J ends were trimmed by 5 bases and 8 bases, with 10 bases remaining between them. The CDR3: CASSPAQDEQFF. Written as DNA, the CDR3 is TGTGCCAGTAGTCCCGCCCAGGATGAGCAGTTCTTC.

By share of the sample, this clonotype is medium-sized. J is TRBJ2-1 and V is TRBV10-3; 7 positions match TRBD2. With V trimmed by 7 bases and J by 4 bases, 19 bases remained unmatched. This CDR3 has 18 amino acids. CDR1 is ENHRY, CDR2 SYGVKD, per germline. The CDR3 bases are TGTGCCATCACGGCAGGGATCGGGGGGAGATTATTTTACAATGAGCAGTTCTTC. This gives the protein CAITAGIGGRLFYNEQFF.

The genes are TRBV27 and TRBJ1-2, with a tentative D call TRBD1 (6 bases). The CDR3 length is 17 residues. The V gene's germline CDR1 is MNHEY and CDR2 SMNVEV (reference sequence). Trimming took off 0 bases at V and 2 bases at J, with 16 bases between the two ends. CDR3 region: CASSLSRRTENNYGYTF. The CDR3 coding sequence is TGTGCCAGCAGTTTATCCCGGAGGACAGAAAACAACTATGGCTACACCTTC.

The chain couples TRBV20-1 to TRBJ2-7; TRBD2 agrees at 10 bases. CDR3 length: 13 residues. V was clipped by 3 bases and J by 5 bases; unmatched bases: 4. Germline V gene data show CDR1 as DFQATT and CDR2 as SNEGSKA (reference sequence). The CDR3 bases are TGCAGTGCTAGTAGGCTAGCGGGAGACGAGCAGTACTTC. Encoded protein: CSASRLAGDEQYF.

This clonotype rates as medium-sized. This chain links TRBV5-1 with TRBJ1-6; D is unresolved. CDR3 length: 16 residues. Germline V gene lookup returns CDR1 SGHRS and CDR2 YFSETQ. Trimming removed 2 bases at V and 6 bases at J, with 15 bases between. The CDR3, as DNA: TGCGCCAGCAGCTTTGGGATCGCGTCTACTAATTCACCCCTCCACTTT. Its translation: CASSFGIASTNSPLHF.

This clonotype was counted ten times or more. V usage is TRBV5-1 and J usage is TRBJ2-7; D ambiguous. V dropped 0 bases and J dropped 5 bases, with 12 bases sitting between them. CDR3 length: 14 amino acids. Germline V gene lookup returns CDR1 SGHRS and CDR2 YFSETQ. Here the CDR3 DNA reads TGCGCCAGCAGCTTGGTGCTCTCCCAGGACGAGCAGTACTTC. Amino acid sequence: CASSLVLSQDEQYF. Together with reference TRBV5-1 and TRBJ2-7, the CDR3 gives the full variable domain: KAGVTQTPRYLIKTRGQQVTLSCSPISGHRSVSWYQQTPGQGLQFLFEYFSETQRNKGNFPGRFSGRQFSNSRSEMNVSTLELGDSALYLCASSLVLSQDEQYFGPGTRLTVT.

The chain has TRBV20-1 and TRBJ2-2; 10 nucleotides match TRBD2. CDR3 length: 15 residues. Germline lookup yields CDR1 DFQATT and CDR2 SNEGSKA (reference sequence). Trimming took 0 bases from V and 5 from J; bases not matched to a gene: 3. CDR3 sequence reads: CSARDGTSVTGELFF. CDR3 bases: TGCAGTGCTAGAGACGGGACTAGCGTAACCGGGGAGCTGTTTTTT.

This clonotype is medium-sized (0.01 to 0.1%). This rearrangement joins TRBV12-3 or TRBV12-4 to TRBJ2-7; no reliable D call. Trimming cost V 2 bases and J 1 base, with 6 bases left between them. The CDR3 length is 13 residues. CDR3 coding DNA: TGTGCCAGCAGTTTACTGCAGTCCTACGAGCAGTACTTC. This codes for CASSLLQSYEQYF.

This clonotype appeared many times. This chain uses TRBV7-9 with TRBJ2-3; perhaps TRBD2 as D (6 bases). Trimming shortened V by 5 bases and J by 6 bases, and 15 bases separated the two germline ends. The germline gives CDR1 SEHNR, CDR2 FQNEAQ (reference sequence). The CDR3 extends over 14 amino acids. The CDR3 loop is CASSARVLADTQYF. CDR3 bases: TGTGCCAGCAGCGCCCGAGTCCTAGCGGATACGCAGTATTTT.

By sample fraction, this clonotype is medium-sized (0.01 to 0.1%). The V gene is TRBV20-1, the J gene TRBJ2-3, with 12 bases aligning to TRBD2. This CDR3 spans 17 amino acids. V lost 3 bases to trimming and J lost 1 base; unmatched junction nucleotides: 8. Germline CDR1 is DFQATT and CDR2 is SNEGSKA (reference sequence). For the CDR3, the DNA is TGCAGTGCTAGTAGGACACCTAGCGGGGGGGGCACAGATACGCAGTATTTT. Translation: CSASRTPSGGGTDTQYF.

On this clonotype itself: A much more abundant neighbour one base away suggests this may be a read error. The rearrangement uses TRBV4-1 and TRBJ2-1; D remains unclear. The germline V gene has CDR1 MGHRA and CDR2 YSYEKL. The CDR3 has 16 amino acids. CDR3 sequence: CTSNQDLLETYNEQFF. CDR3 DNA: TGCACCAGCAACCAGGACCTTTTGGAAACCTACAATGAGCAGTTCTTC.

This rearrangement joins TRBV5-1 to TRBJ2-7; 9 nucleotides align to TRBD2. The CDR3 has 19 residues. Looked up from germline, CDR1 is SGHRS and CDR2 is YFSETQ. Losses at the gene ends were 3 bases for V and 4 bases for J; bases not matched to a gene: 20. CDR3 sequence reads: CASSSGWGSGSSGFYEQYF. The CDR3 DNA reads TGCGCCAGCAGCTCTGGATGGGGTAGCGGGAGTTCGGGGTTTTACGAGCAGTACTTC.

This clonotype has just one count. CDR3 in DNA: TGTGCCAGCAGTTTTTGGACTGGCGGGAGTCTCCACGAGCAGTACTTC. Amino acids: CASSFWTGGSLHEQYF. The V call is TRBV28, the J call TRBJ2-7, with 7 bases identical to TRBD2. Trimming took 3 bases from V and 5 from J; bases not matched to a gene: 13. The CDR3 length is 16 residues. CDR1 MDHEN and CDR2 SYDVKM come from the germline V gene.

This chain connects TRBV27 to TRBJ2-7; maybe TRBD1 (6 bases). The length of the CDR3 is 16 residues. V lost 0 bases to trimming and J lost 1 base, with 13 bases between them. The germline CDR1 and CDR2 sequences are MNHEY and SMNVEV (reference sequence). The CDR3: CASSLSGAATSYEQYF. The CDR3 DNA is TGTGCCAGCAGTTTATCGGGGGCAGCCACATCCTACGAGCAGTACTTC.

This clonotype is medium-sized within its sample. The V and J genes are TRBV10-3 and TRBJ1-1; weak D call: TRBD1 (5 bases). The CDR3 contains 13 residues. V lost 6 bases and J 3 bases, leaving 11 bases between the germline ends. The V gene's germline CDR1 is ENHRY and CDR2 SYGVKD. CDR3 region: CAISVRDDTEAFF. CDR3 DNA: TGTGCCATCAGCGTCCGGGACGACACTGAAGCTTTCTTT.

The genes are TRBV18 and TRBJ1-4; no firm D call. The CDR3 runs 14 residues. Germline V gene sequence: CDR1 KGHSH, CDR2 LQKENI. V was shortened by 2 bases and J by 6 bases, with 10 bases between the two germline ends. The CDR3: CASSPLLQDEKLFF. The CDR3 coding sequence is TGTGCCAGCTCACCATTATTGCAGGATGAAAAACTGTTTTTT.

Worth noting for this clonotype: The conserved phenylalanine or tryptophan is not found at the CDR3 terminus, so this likely reflects a read error. The CDR3 DNA reads as TGCGCCAGCAGTGGGAAACGGGGGACCTACTCCTCTGGAAACACCATATATCTT. Amino acids: CASSGKRGTYSSGNTIYL. This chain uses TRBV10-2 with TRBJ1-3; TRBD1 might be the D (5 bases). This CDR3 comprises 18 residues. Germline CDR1 WSHSY, CDR2 SAAADI. The germline V and J ends were trimmed by 4 bases and 0 bases, with 19 bases remaining between them.

This clonotype was counted only a few times. J is TRBJ2-5 and V is TRBV5-1, with 9 nucleotides matching TRBD2. With V trimmed by 0 bases and J by 1 base, 7 bases remained unmatched. Germline CDR1 is SGHRS and CDR2 is YFSETQ. The CDR3 sequence is 17 residues long. CDR3 DNA sequence: TGCGCCAGCAGCTTGGCTCCTAGCGGGACCTCCCAAGAGACCCAGTACTTC. Its protein product is CASSLAPSGTSQETQYF.

Concerning this clonotype: The conserved phenylalanine or tryptophan normally closing the CDR3 is absent here, so this likely arose from a read error. V gene TRBV5-1 combines with J gene TRBJ2-5, with 7 bases lining up with TRBD1. Germline V lookup: CDR1 SGHRS, CDR2 YFSETQ. V lost 3 bases, J lost 2 bases, and 4 bases stayed unmatched. This CDR3 has 14 amino acids. CDR3 region: CASSSRTGQETQYL. CDR3 DNA sequence: TGCGCCAGCAGCTCTCGGACAGGTCAAGAGACCCAGTACCTC.

Details on this clonotype: One end of the junction does not line up with germline, which may come from a read error. The chain carries TRBV10-3 and TRBJ2-2; 11 bases line up with TRBD1. There are 14 residues in the CDR3. From germline, CDR1 is ENHRY and CDR2 SYGVKD. Here the CDR3 reads CAIRGTGGSGELFF. The CDR3 DNA reads TGCGCCATCAGGGGGACAGGGGGTTCCGGGGAGCTGTTTTTT.

Of note for this clonotype: Sequence at one end of the junction differs from germline and may be a read error. CDR3 nucleotides: TGTGCCAGCAGTCTGAAGCGACTAGCGGGCACAGATGCGCAGTATTTT. Its protein product is CASSLKRLAGTDAQYF. The chain carries TRBV12-3 or TRBV12-4 and TRBJ2-3; 10 nucleotides match TRBD2. The CDR3 has 16 residues.

Comment on this clonotype: Mismatch with germline at one junction end may stem from a read error. The chain's CDR3 is CASSMASSGGETRYF. CDR3 sequence (DNA): TGCGCCAGCTCCATGGCGTCCTCAGGCGGAGAGACCCGGTACTTC. The chain recombines TRBV5-1 with TRBJ2-5; D gene unclear. Germline V lookup: CDR1 SGHRS, CDR2 YFSETQ. The CDR3 has 15 residues.

The J gene is TRBJ2-5, the V gene TRBV5-1, with 15 bases aligning to TRBD2. Trimming took 4 bases from V and 4 from J; bases not matched to a gene: 5. The V gene's germline CDR1 is SGHRS and CDR2 YFSETQ. The CDR3 runs 16 residues. The CDR3 is CASSPGLAGGGETQYF. CDR3 DNA sequence: TGCGCCAGCAGCCCGGGACTAGCGGGAGGCGGAGAGACCCAGTACTTC. The entire variable domain, with the rest obtained from reference TRBV5-1 and TRBJ2-5, is as follows: KAGVTQTPRYLIKTRGQQVTLSCSPISGHRSVSWYQQTPGQGLQFLFEYFSETQRNKGNFPGRFSGRQFSNSRSEMNVSTLELGDSALYLCASSPGLAGGGETQYFGPGTRLLVL.

This clonotype was seen many times. The germline gene is not matched at one end of the junction; a read error may be the cause. The rearrangement uses TRBV29-1 and TRBJ2-1; possible D gene TRBD2, 5 bases. Germline V CDR1 and CDR2: SQVTM, ANQGSEA. This CDR3 has 11 amino acids. CDR3 coding DNA: TGCAGCGTTGAAGGGGGTAGCCCGAGGGTCTTC. Translation gives CSVEGGSPRVF.

This chain joins TRBV10-3 and TRBJ2-7; 10 bases are a match to TRBD1. The CDR3 extends over 14 amino acids. V gave up 6 bases and J gave up 7 bases; unmatched junction bases: 9. The germline gives CDR1 ENHRY, CDR2 SYGVKD. Here the CDR3 DNA reads TGTGCCATCAGGCAGACAGGGGGCCTGGGGGAGCAGTACTTC. This sequence encodes CAIRQTGGLGEQYF.

This clonotype was seen at least ten times. The genes are TRBV5-1 and TRBJ2-1; 11 bases match TRBD2. There are 16 residues in the CDR3. The germline gives CDR1 SGHRS, CDR2 YFSETQ. V was pared by 0 bases and J by 3 bases, with 2 bases of the junction left unmatched. The CDR3 coding sequence is TGCGCCAGCAGCTTGGTGGGGACTAGCGGCTACAATGAGCAGTTCTTC. This translates into CASSLVGTSGYNEQFF.

Details on this clonotype: Germline and junction disagree at one end, which may indicate a read error. The CDR3 DNA reads TGTATCAGCGTAGGAATGGCTGAAGCGTTCTTT. Amino acid sequence: CISVGMAEAFF. The chain has TRBV2 and TRBJ1-1; D not certain. This CDR3 comprises 11 residues. Germline V gives CDR1 SNHLY, CDR2 FYNNEI.

Points on this clonotype: A junction boundary mismatches the germline segment, possibly from a read error. The V and J genes are TRBV7-3 and TRBJ2-3, with a tentative D call TRBD1 (5 bases). Per the germline V gene, CDR1 is SGHTA and CDR2 is FQGTGA. CDR3 size: 15 residues. DNA for the CDR3: TGTGCCAGCAGCTTAATTAGCCAGGGTCGCCCTACGCAATATTTT. This codes for CASSLISQGRPTQYF.

CDR3 DNA sequence: TGTGCCAGCAGTTCCGGGCCCGATGAGACCCAGTACTTC. Protein sequence: CASSSGPDETQYF. This chain uses TRBV28 with TRBJ2-5; D is undetermined. Trimming removed 4 bases at V and 5 bases at J, with 11 bases between. Germline-derived CDR1 and CDR2 are MDHEN and SYDVKM. The CDR3 covers 13 residues.

J is TRBJ2-5 and V is TRBV18; D unresolved. Per germline, CDR1 KGHSH and CDR2 LQKENI. V lost 5 bases to trimming and J lost 5 bases, with 9 bases between them. The CDR3 totals 12 residues. The CDR3: CASSSAPETQYF. The CDR3 DNA reads as TGTGCCAGCTCAAGCGCGCCGGAGACCCAGTACTTC.

This clonotype has at least ten counts. The J gene is TRBJ2-1, the V gene TRBV3-1; 8 bases map to TRBD2. Trimming cost V 0 bases and J 2 bases; bases outside gene matches: 6. This CDR3 has 17 amino acids. Germline loops: CDR1 LGHDT, CDR2 YNNKEL (reference sequence). In DNA form, the CDR3 reads TGTGCCAGCAGCCAAGATCAAGGACTAGCCACCTACAATGAGCAGTTCTTC. Protein sequence: CASSQDQGLATYNEQFF.